This entry describes one TCR beta chain. The germline V and J ends were trimmed by 0 bases and 4 bases, with 5 bases remaining between them. The CDR3 spans 13 residues. Germline V CDR1 and CDR2: SGHTA, FQGNSA. This entry is derived from a study of blood T cell repertoires in COVID-19. Study at large: The United States, Italy and Spain were the sources of the acute and convalescent COVID-19 samples. Sources were T cells, B-cell-depleted T cells, or PBMCs; the material itself was cDNA or gDNA.

Original processing notes: For nucleated cells, counts were estimated from reference gene primer amplification. Assay: immunoSEQ multiplex PCR; the TCRdb copy retains only in-frame clones and omits some. That table is the source of V, J and clone size, and D and trimming were worked out from the DNA. This repertoire shows just under 300,000 clones, around 90% found once; its top ten account for 1.3%. The chain employs TRBV7-2 and TRBJ2-3; no reliable D call. Sequencing was performed on peripheral blood. The clonotype was recovered from a man between 65 and 80 years old with acute or convalescent COVID-19. CDR3 sequence: CASSLAGADTQYF. DNA for the CDR3: TGTGCCAGCAGCTTAGCCGGAGCAGATACGCAGTATTTT.